This T cell receptor beta chain was obtained from a study of response to subunit inactivated influenza vaccine (dated by TCRdb to the late 2010s). Context from the whole study: Deep quantitative T cell receptor repertoire profiling was used in the study to track responses to a trivalent subunit inactivated influenza vaccine. General study outcomes and caveats: The authors proposed that each seasonal influenza vaccination may bring in only a limited number of new T cells.

The CDR3 runs 13 amino acids, cysteine and phenylalanine included. Kept here is only the CDR3 DNA, which spans 39 bases and is read in frame from base 1. The V and J ends are trimmed by 4 bases and 4 bases, leaving 11 bases between them. Taken from the germline V gene, the CDR1 and CDR2 loops are SGHTA and FQGNSA. Receptor amplification or capture employed RT-PCR. The instrument was an Illumina HiSeq 2500. In TCRdb, the public reads were trimmed at Q25 with fastp and aligned with MiXCR, with productive beta chains retained. Records with the same CDR3 protein are collapsed into one entry carrying the most frequent genes and DNA. In all, the sample holds 560,000 or so distinct CDR3 sequences, and roughly 8.2% of those were seen once. The top ten hold 13% of the sample. There are many counts of this clonotype. Its antigen has not been determined. Within one base of it there is no much larger clone, and no base qualities were kept.

The sequence links TRBV7-2 to TRBJ2-7, with the D segment identity uncertain. This TCR derives from a man aged 50-75 years who received an inactivated influenza vaccine. Donor details come from another sample of the same person, matched by shared clones. The sequenced sample was PBMCs from blood, obtained around 25 months after vaccination. In nucleotide form, the sequence is TGTGCCAGCAGCTCCCAGGACCAATACGAGCAGTACTTC. It specifies CASSSQDQYEQYF.